Listed below are T cell receptor beta chains from one sample, sequenced in a study of response to subunit inactivated influenza vaccine. TCRdb re-called the RT-PCR reads through MiXCR, storing one row per CDR3 protein. The table has about 570,000 distinct CDR3 sequences, about 10% seen once. Separately, the same data were catalogued under a study of T cells expressing NK-cell markers.

The input for sequencing was PBMCs from blood, taken on the day of vaccination. The receptor set was obtained from a man in his forties or fifties who received an inactivated influenza vaccine. Both conserved end residues are part of each CDR3. Fields, in order: V gene, D gene, CDR3 length, J gene, clone size, CDR3 DNA, CDR3 protein. The D gene is left open where the match is weak. Not all rows give a size; the values are once, few, many and, for expanded clones, a class.

v_gene: TRBV11-2; d_gene: -; len: 15; j_gene: TRBJ2-3; abundance: -; CDR3nt: TGTGCCAGCAGCTTAGAAATGACAGTTTCAGATACGCAGTATTTT; CDR3aa: CASSLEMTVSDTQYF
v_gene: TRBV30; d_gene: TRBD1; len: 14; j_gene: TRBJ2-7; abundance: -; CDR3nt: TGTGCCTGGACTCCGGACAGGGGGACGTACGAGCAGTACTTC; CDR3aa: CAWTPDRGTYEQYF
v_gene: TRBV29-1; d_gene: -; len: 11; j_gene: TRBJ2-5; abundance: few; CDR3nt: TGCAGCGTTGAGCCCCAAGAGACCCAGTACTTC; CDR3aa: CSVEPQETQYF
v_gene: TRBV20-1; d_gene: TRBD1; len: 17; j_gene: TRBJ1-4; abundance: -; CDR3nt: TGCAGTGCTAGCAGGGTTGTGACAGGGGCGACTAATGAAAAACTGTTTTTT; CDR3aa: CSASRVVTGATNEKLFF
v_gene: TRBV7-8; d_gene: TRBD1; len: 13; j_gene: TRBJ2-7; abundance: many; CDR3nt: TGTGCCAGCAGCCGACAGGGTAAATACGAGCAGTACTTC; CDR3aa: CASSRQGKYEQYF
v_gene: TRBV6-1; d_gene: -; len: 14; j_gene: TRBJ2-1; abundance: -; CDR3nt: TGTGCCAGCAGTCCCCTTATAAACGGCCATGAGCAGTTCTTC; CDR3aa: CASSPLINGHEQFF
v_gene: TRBV12-3/TRBV12-4; d_gene: -; len: 13; j_gene: TRBJ1-1; abundance: many; CDR3nt: TGTGCCAGCAGGGTACAGGCACTGAATGAAGCTTTCTTT; CDR3aa: CASRVQALNEAFF
v_gene: TRBV14; d_gene: TRBD1; len: 13; j_gene: TRBJ1-6; abundance: few; CDR3nt: TGTGCCAGCAGTGGACAGGAAAATTCACCCCTCCACTTT; CDR3aa: CASSGQENSPLHF
v_gene: TRBV10-3; d_gene: -; len: 15; j_gene: TRBJ1-2; abundance: few; CDR3nt: TGTGCCATCAGTGAGTCATGGACACCACCAAATGGCTACACCTTC; CDR3aa: CAISESWTPPNGYTF
v_gene: TRBV4-3; d_gene: -; len: 15; j_gene: TRBJ2-6; abundance: few; CDR3nt: TGCGCCAGCAGCCAAGAGCTCTCTAGGGCCAACGTCCTGACTTTC; CDR3aa: CASSQELSRANVLTF
v_gene: TRBV29-1; d_gene: TRBD1; len: 13; j_gene: TRBJ1-1; abundance: -; CDR3nt: TGCAGCGGTGGACAGGTCCTGAACACTGAAGCTTTCTTT; CDR3aa: CSGGQVLNTEAFF
v_gene: TRBV5-1; d_gene: -; len: 18; j_gene: TRBJ1-4; abundance: many; CDR3nt: TGCGCCAGCAGCTTGATGGGCGGAGGACTATCCGTCAATGAAAAACTGTTTTTT; CDR3aa: CASSLMGGGLSVNEKLFF
v_gene: TRBV5-5; d_gene: TRBD1; len: 16; j_gene: TRBJ2-3; abundance: -; CDR3nt: TGTGCCAGCAGTTTCTACGGACAGGGGAGCACAGATACGCAGTATTTT; CDR3aa: CASSFYGQGSTDTQYF
v_gene: TRBV5-6; d_gene: TRBD1; len: 15; j_gene: TRBJ2-1; abundance: few; CDR3nt: TGTGCCAGCCACCGAGACAGGGGGACCTACAATGAGCAGTTCTTC; CDR3aa: CASHRDRGTYNEQFF
v_gene: TRBV20-1; d_gene: -; len: 14; j_gene: TRBJ1-5; abundance: few; CDR3nt: TGCAGTGCTAGAGATGTCCAGCAGGGTCGGCCCCAGCATTTT; CDR3aa: CSARDVQQGRPQHF
v_gene: TRBV5-1; d_gene: TRBD2; len: 15; j_gene: TRBJ2-3; abundance: -; CDR3nt: TGCGCCAGCGCGGCTCAGCGGGGTTACACAGATACGCAGTATTTT; CDR3aa: CASAAQRGYTDTQYF
v_gene: TRBV6-5; d_gene: -; len: 15; j_gene: TRBJ2-7; abundance: few; CDR3nt: TGTGCCAGCAGTTACTCAAGGGGTCCCCCTTACGAGCAGTACTTC; CDR3aa: CASSYSRGPPYEQYF
v_gene: TRBV12-3/TRBV12-4; d_gene: TRBD1; len: 14; j_gene: TRBJ2-2; abundance: few; CDR3nt: TGTGCCAGCAGGCCCAACAGGGGCACCGGGGAGCTGTTTTTT; CDR3aa: CASRPNRGTGELFF
v_gene: TRBV2; d_gene: -; len: 15; j_gene: TRBJ2-1; abundance: few; CDR3nt: TGTGCCAGCAGTGATGGTAGGGGAGCCTACAATGAGCAGTTCTTC; CDR3aa: CASSDGRGAYNEQFF
v_gene: TRBV20-1; d_gene: -; len: 14; j_gene: TRBJ1-3; abundance: -; CDR3nt: TGCAGTGCTAGAGCCGGGAGCTCTGGAAACACCATATATTTT; CDR3aa: CSARAGSSGNTIYF
v_gene: TRBV7-9; d_gene: TRBD2; len: 15; j_gene: TRBJ2-1; abundance: -; CDR3nt: TGTGCCAGCAGCTTAGTACTAGCGGGTAAGAATGAGCAGTTCTTC; CDR3aa: CASSLVLAGKNEQFF
v_gene: TRBV7-6; d_gene: -; len: 14; j_gene: TRBJ1-6; abundance: few; CDR3nt: TGTGCCAGCAGCTTAGGCCAGACGAATTCACCCCTCCACTTT; CDR3aa: CASSLGQTNSPLHF